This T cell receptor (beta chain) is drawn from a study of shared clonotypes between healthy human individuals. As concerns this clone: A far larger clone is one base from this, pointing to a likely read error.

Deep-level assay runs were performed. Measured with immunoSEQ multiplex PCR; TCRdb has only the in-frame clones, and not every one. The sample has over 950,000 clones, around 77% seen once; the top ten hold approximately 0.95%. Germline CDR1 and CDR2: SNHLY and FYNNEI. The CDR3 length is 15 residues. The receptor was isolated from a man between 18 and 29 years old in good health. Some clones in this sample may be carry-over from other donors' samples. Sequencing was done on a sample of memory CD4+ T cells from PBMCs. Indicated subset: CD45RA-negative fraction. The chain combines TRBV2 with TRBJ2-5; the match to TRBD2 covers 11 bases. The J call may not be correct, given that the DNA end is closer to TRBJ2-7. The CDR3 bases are TGTGCCACACCCGGGGCTAGCGGGAGGTCCCACGAGCAGTACTTC. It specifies CATPGASGRSHEQYF.